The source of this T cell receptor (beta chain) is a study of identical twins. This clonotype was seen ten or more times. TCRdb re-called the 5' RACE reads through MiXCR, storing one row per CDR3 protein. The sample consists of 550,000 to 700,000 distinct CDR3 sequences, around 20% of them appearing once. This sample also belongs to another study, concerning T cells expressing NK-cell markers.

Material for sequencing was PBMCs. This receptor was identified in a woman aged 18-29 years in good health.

In nucleotides, the CDR3 is TGCGCCAGCAGCCAGGACAGCGCATTACATTTCAATGAGCAGTTCTTC. Protein product: CASSQDSALHFNEQFF. The chain recombines TRBV4-3 with TRBJ2-1; possibly TRBD1 for D (6 bases). The CDR3 is made up of 16 amino acids. Germline assignment: CDR1 LGHNA and CDR2 YSLEER. The germline V and J ends were trimmed by 3 bases and 6 bases, with 18 bases remaining between them.